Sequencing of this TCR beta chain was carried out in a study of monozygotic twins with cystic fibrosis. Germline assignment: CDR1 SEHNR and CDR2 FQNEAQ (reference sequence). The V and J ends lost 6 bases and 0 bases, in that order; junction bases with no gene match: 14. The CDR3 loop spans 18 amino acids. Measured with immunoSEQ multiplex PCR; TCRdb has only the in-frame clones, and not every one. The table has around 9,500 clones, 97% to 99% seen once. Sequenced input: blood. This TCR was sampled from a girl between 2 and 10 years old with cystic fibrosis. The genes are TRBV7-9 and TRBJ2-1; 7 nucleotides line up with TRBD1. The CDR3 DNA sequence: TGTGCCAGCAGTCGACCCCGGGACAGTGAGAGCTCCTACAATGAGCAGTTCTTC. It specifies CASSRPRDSESSYNEQFF.